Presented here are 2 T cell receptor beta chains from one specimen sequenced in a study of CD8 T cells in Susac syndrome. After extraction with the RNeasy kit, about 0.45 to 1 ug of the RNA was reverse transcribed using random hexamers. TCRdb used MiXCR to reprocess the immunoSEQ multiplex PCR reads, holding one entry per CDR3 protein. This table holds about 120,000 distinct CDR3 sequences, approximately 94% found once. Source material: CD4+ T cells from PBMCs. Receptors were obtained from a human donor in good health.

Written as DNA, the CDR3 is TGTGCCAGCTCACCAGGCTACATGAACACTGAAGCTTTCTTT. Translating gives CASSPGYMNTEAFF. V is TRBV18 and J is TRBJ1-1; D is uncertain. Germline assignment: CDR1 KGHSH and CDR2 LQKENI. The CDR3 is 14 amino acids. V shed 2 bases and J shed 0 bases, with 7 bases lying between them. Full variable domain (rest looked up from reference TRBV18 and TRBJ1-1): NAGVMQNPRHLVRRRGQEARLRCSPMKGHSHVYWYRQLPEEGLKFMVYLQKENIIDESGMPKERFSAEFPKEGPSILRIQQVVRGDSAAYFCASSPGYMNTEAFFGQGTRLTVV.

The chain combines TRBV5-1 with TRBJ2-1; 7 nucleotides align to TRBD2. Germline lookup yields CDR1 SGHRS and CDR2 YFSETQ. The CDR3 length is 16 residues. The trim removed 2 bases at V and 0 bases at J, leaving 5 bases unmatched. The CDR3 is CASSFVGEGSYNEQFF. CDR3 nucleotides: TGCGCCAGCAGCTTCGTCGGGGAGGGCTCCTACAATGAGCAGTTCTTC. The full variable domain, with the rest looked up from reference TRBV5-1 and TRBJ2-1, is KAGVTQTPRYLIKTRGQQVTLSCSPISGHRSVSWYQQTPGQGLQFLFEYFSETQRNKGNFPGRFSGRQFSNSRSEMNVSTLELGDSALYLCASSFVGEGSYNEQFFGPGTRLTVL.